Below are 8 T cell receptor beta chains sequenced from a single sample in a study of blood T cell repertoires in COVID-19. The method was immunoSEQ multiplex PCR; TCRdb's version includes in-frame clones alone and lacks a portion of them. The profile covers approximately 80,000 clones, with 88% appearing a single time and around a tenth taken by the ten largest. The sample comprised peripheral blood. The receptors shown here come from a human donor in a cohort sampled during active COVID-19.

The chain employs TRBV6-6 and TRBJ1-1; D possibly corresponds to TRBD1 (5 bases). CDR1 is MNHNY, CDR2 SVGAGI, per germline (reference sequence). V was clipped by 0 bases and J by 4 bases, with 15 bases between them. The CDR3 extends over 16 amino acids. CDR3 sequence reads: CASSYSTQGDGTEAFF. DNA for the CDR3: TGTGCCAGCAGTTACTCGACGCAGGGTGATGGCACTGAAGCTTTCTTT.

J is TRBJ2-5 and V is TRBV9, with TRBD1 identical over 7 bases. Per germline, CDR1 SGDLS and CDR2 YYNGEE. V gave up 0 bases and J gave up 4 bases; unmatched junction bases: 6. This CDR3 spans 15 amino acids. DNA of the CDR3: TGTGCCAGCAGCGTAGACAGGGGAAGGGGAGAGACCCAGTACTTC. Residues: CASSVDRGRGETQYF.

The CDR3 sequence is CASSYRTGGDDYTF. In DNA, the CDR3 is TGTGCCAGCAGTTACCGGACAGGGGGCGACGACTACACCTTC. This chain joins TRBV6-2 or TRBV6-3 and TRBJ1-2; 11 nucleotides align to TRBD1. Germline loops: CDR1 MNHEY, CDR2 SVGEGT. The CDR3 is made up of 14 amino acids. V lost 2 bases and J lost 10; bases outside the gene matches: 6.

The rearrangement links TRBV3-1 (or the pseudogene TRBV3-2) to TRBJ2-7; 7 nucleotides line up with TRBD1. This CDR3 region has 14 residues. Germline CDR1 reads LGHDT; CDR2 reads YNNKEL (reference sequence). Unmatched junction bases numbered 6, after V lost 6 bases and J lost 1 base. The CDR3, as DNA: TGTGCCAGCAGTCTACAGGGGTCGTCCTACGAGCAGTACTTC. As protein: CASSLQGSSYEQYF.

The chain is built from TRBV3-1 (or the pseudogene TRBV3-2) and TRBJ2-2; no clear D. Germline values: CDR1 LGHDT, CDR2 YNNKEL (reference sequence). V lost 2 bases, J lost 2 bases, and 6 bases lay in between. This CDR3 comprises 14 residues. The CDR3 region has the DNA TGTGCCAGCAGCCAAACGGTTAACACCGGGGAGCTGTTTTTT. The encoded protein is CASSQTVNTGELFF.

This sequence joins TRBV4-2 and TRBJ2-3; 14 bases align to TRBD2. CDR1 and CDR2 from the germline V gene are LGHNA and YNFKEQ. The CDR3 runs 18 residues. Losses at the gene ends were 4 bases for V and 6 bases for J; bases not matched to a gene: 12. CDR3 DNA sequence: TGTGCCAGCAGCCCACGGACTAGCGGGGGGAATGGTGCGGATACGCAGTATTTT. This sequence encodes CASSPRTSGGNGADTQYF.

CDR3 sequence: CASRVKGLAGFYNEQFF. The DNA for the CDR3 is TGTGCCAGCAGAGTCAAAGGACTAGCGGGTTTCTACAATGAGCAGTTCTTC. The gene calls are TRBV28 and TRBJ2-1; 11 bases map to TRBD2. V shed 6 bases and J 3 bases; nucleotides not matched to a gene: 10. The germline gives CDR1 MDHEN, CDR2 SYDVKM. The CDR3 runs to 17 residues.

The CDR3 loop is CASRFRSANQPQHF. The CDR3 region has the DNA TGTGCCAGCAGGTTTCGGAGCGCCAATCAGCCCCAGCATTTT. The rearrangement joins TRBV6-5 to TRBJ1-5; D remains unclear. Per the germline V gene, CDR1 is MNHEY and CDR2 is SVGAGI. The CDR3 is 14 amino acids. The V and J ends lost 6 bases and 3 bases respectively, with 12 bases between them.